What follows is one T cell receptor (beta chain) and its context. Its antigen has not been determined. Per-base quality was not reported, and no clone a single base away is much larger than it. The sample belongs to a study of blood T cell repertoires in COVID-19 (dated by TCRdb to the early 2020s). For the wider study: The collaborator samples originated in the United States, Italy and Spain and spanned the acute and convalescent phases of COVID-19. The repertoires were released in a freely available public database meant as a resource for research on the immune response to SARS-CoV-2. The material from the prospective study consisted of cDNA or gDNA derived from T cells, B-cell-depleted T cells, or PBMCs. HLA class I and class II types, where available, came from metadata supplied by the sample provider rather than from assay-based typing. The samples were drawn from the first 160 participants of the ongoing ImmuneRACE study and from 1,200 or so subjects provided by 6 global collaborators. A de-identified subject ID, COVID-19 status, age in years and sex were almost always included in the sample metadata. The dataset comprised deeply sampled blood TCRbeta repertoires from subjects exposed to, actively infected with, or recovered from COVID-19.

Measured from the cysteine to the phenylalanine, the CDR3 is 17 residues long. Of the read, only the CDR3 DNA is kept; its 51 bases are in frame from base 1. At the junction V is shortened by 3 bases and J by 0 bases; bases outside the gene matches: 7. As encoded in the germline V gene, CDR1 is MNHNS while CDR2 is SASEGT. The investigation overall reported the following: Clinical and demographic metadata were provided uncurated, with the amount varying by source and participant.

Participants in the prospective study were enrolled through a virtual design, were aged 18 to 89 years, and lived in roughly 26 United States geographic areas. In the prospective study, cohorts were assigned on the basis of participant-reported clinical history obtained from a screening survey and a study questionnaire. Each participant in the prospective study had whole blood, serum and a nasopharyngeal or oropharyngeal swab collected by mobile phlebotomists. Over an approximately 2-month period, participants in the prospective study had the option of providing additional blood draws and questionnaires. Prospective study blood samples were shipped either frozen or at room temperature before DNA extraction. TCRbeta CDR3 regions were amplified from genomic DNA using the immunoSEQ Assay, a bias-controlled multiplex PCR. The study's processing was this. Within the assay, amplification of reference gene primers was used to estimate how many nucleated cells each sample contained. To quantify the absolute abundance of each unique TCRbeta CDR3 rearrangement, sequence reads were collapsed and filtered. Productive Simpson clonality was computed per sample as the square root of Simpson's diversity index over productive rearrangements. TCRdb took over this immuneACCESS table, retaining in-frame rearrangements with V and J assigned. Such tables are incomplete; in checked studies, under half of the missing clones stem from an unresolved V gene, and the remainder is unexplained. V, J and clone size reflect that table, while D and trimming were determined from the DNA. Here the sample has hundreds of thousands of clones; 65% to 90% occur a single time. Clones ranked in the top ten supply 3.5% to 4% of the sample.

The TCR was taken from a middle-aged woman with acute COVID-19. The chain is made from TRBV6-1 and TRBJ2-2, with 7 bases matching TRBD2. The sequencing input was PBMCs or T cells enriched from blood (not recorded which). The CDR3 region reads CASSDPRGLPNTGELFF. In nucleotide form, the sequence is TGTGCCAGCAGTGACCCCCGGGGACTACCGAACACCGGGGAGCTGTTTTTT.